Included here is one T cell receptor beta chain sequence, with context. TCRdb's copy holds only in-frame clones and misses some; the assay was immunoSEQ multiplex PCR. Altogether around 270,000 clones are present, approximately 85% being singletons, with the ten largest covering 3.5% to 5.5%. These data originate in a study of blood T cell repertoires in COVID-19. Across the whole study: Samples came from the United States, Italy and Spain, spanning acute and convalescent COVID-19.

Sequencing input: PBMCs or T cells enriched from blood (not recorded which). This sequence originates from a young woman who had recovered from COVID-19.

The CDR3 DNA reads TGTGCCAGCAGCCAAGCTCTGTCGGGCGGGGCCAGCTCCTACAATGAGCAGTTCTTC. Its translation is CASSQALSGGASSYNEQFF. The chain couples TRBV3-1 (or the pseudogene TRBV3-2) to TRBJ2-1; D might be TRBD2 (6 bases). Germline values: CDR1 LGHDT, CDR2 YNNKEL (reference sequence). Trimming took 1 base from V and 0 from J, leaving 19 bases between them. The CDR3 is 19 residues long.